These 2 T cell receptor beta chains came from one sample sequenced in a study of a mutant IDH1 vaccine in newly diagnosed glioma. TCRdb's copy holds only in-frame clones and misses some; the assay was immunoSEQ multiplex PCR. The table includes some 51,000 clones, approximately 78% detected once. These receptors are not linked to any known antigen. Time point here: week 5, during vaccination. Doses of 300 ug of mutant IDH1 20-mer peptide were given with topical imiquimod. The source was PBMCs, collected from a glioma patient whose treatment included an IDH1 peptide vaccine. The receptor set was obtained from a woman between 40 and 50 years old with glioma.

The chain carries TRBV19 and TRBJ1-2, with TRBD1 matching 7 bases. This CDR3 spans 15 amino acids. The germline gives CDR1 LNHDA, CDR2 SQIVND (reference sequence). V was pared by 2 bases and J by 2 bases, with 5 bases of the junction left unmatched. The DNA for the CDR3 is TGTGCCAGTAGTATACCCCGGGGACAGAACTATGGCTACACCTTC. This sequence encodes CASSIPRGQNYGYTF.

This chain connects TRBV19 to TRBJ2-7; 15 bases map to TRBD2. With V trimmed by 6 bases and J by 0 bases, 6 bases remained unmatched. This CDR3 region has 17 residues. Germline values: CDR1 LNHDA, CDR2 SQIVND (reference sequence). CDR3 nucleotide sequence: TGTGCCAGTAGAGGGACTAGCGGGGGGCACAGCTCCTACGAGCAGTACTTC. It is translated as CASRGTSGGHSSYEQYF. The full variable domain, completed using reference TRBV19 and TRBJ2-7, is DGGITQSPKYLFRKEGQNVTLSCEQNLNHDAMYWYRQDPGQGLRLIYYSQIVNDFQKGDIAEGYSVSREKKESFPLTVTSAQKNPTAFYLCASRGTSGGHSSYEQYFGPGTRLTVT.